Below, 10 T cell receptor beta chains from the same sample are listed, as sequenced in a study of T-cell memory formation after mild COVID-19. TCRdb called the 5' RACE reads again in MiXCR, with one record for every CDR3 protein. The sample contains more than 300,000 distinct CDR3 sequences, 20% to 25% of which appear only once. Sequencing was carried out using PBMCs or a T cell subset sorted from them (not recorded which). The receptor source for this set is a young man who had mild COVID-19 (a few samples of this study predate the infection). Cell type and time point are not known.

In this sample, this clonotype turned up a few times. The V and J genes are TRBV30 and TRBJ2-3; 10 bases align to TRBD1. Germline values: CDR1 GTSNPN, CDR2 SVGIG (reference sequence). Trimming removed 5 bases from V and 2 bases from J; junction bases left unmatched: 7. CDR3 length equals 15 residues. CDR3 residues: CAWGGTGEVTDTQYF. In DNA form, the CDR3 reads TGTGCCTGGGGGGGGACAGGGGAGGTCACAGATACGCAGTATTTT.

The chain is built from TRBV6-5 and TRBJ2-2; no reliable D call. CDR3 size: 11 residues. CDR1 is MNHEY, CDR2 SVGAGI, per germline. V lost 7 bases and J lost 10, with 10 bases in between. DNA of the CDR3: TGTGCCAGCATGATTTCCGTGGAGCTGTTTTTT. Its translation: CASMISVELFF.

This clonotype was counted ten times or more. The chain is built from TRBV7-2 and TRBJ2-1; 9 bases map to TRBD1. There are 16 residues in the CDR3. Germline assignment: CDR1 SGHTA and CDR2 FQGNSA. V dropped 3 bases and J dropped 7; count of bases not matched to a gene: 10. CDR3: CASSFRQGGGLNEQFF. Here the CDR3 DNA reads TGTGCCAGCAGCTTCAGACAGGGGGGAGGATTAAATGAGCAGTTCTTC.

This clonotype was seen at least ten times. CDR3 DNA: TGCGCCAGCAGCTCCGGGCCGACTAGCGGGGTCTACGAGCAGTACGTC. Translating gives CASSSGPTSGVYEQYV. J is TRBJ2-7 and V is TRBV5-1, with 11 bases that match TRBD2. The CDR3 length is 16 residues. Germline CDR1 and CDR2: SGHRS and YFSETQ. The J segment lost 3 bases and the V segment lost 3 bases, leaving 8 bases of the junction unmatched.

This clonotype was seen more than once but under ten times. The DNA for the CDR3 is TGCGCCAGCAGCCGAACAGGGTTTCGCTACGAGCAGTACTTC. Its protein product is CASSRTGFRYEQYF. V usage is TRBV5-1 and J usage is TRBJ2-7; possible D gene TRBD1, 6 bases. Deletions cut 4 bases from V and 3 bases from J, with 14 bases between. Looked up from germline, CDR1 is SGHRS and CDR2 is YFSETQ. The CDR3 spans 14 residues.

The gene calls are TRBV12-3 or TRBV12-4 and TRBJ2-7; a weak D match, TRBD1 (5 bases). V lost 0 bases, J lost 6 bases, and 9 bases lay in between. CDR3 length: 13 residues. The CDR3 loop is CASSLAQGSEQYF. CDR3 bases: TGTGCCAGCAGTTTAGCGCAGGGTTCCGAGCAGTACTTC.

This chain joins TRBV7-2 and TRBJ2-3; D remains ambiguous. The CDR3 is made up of 14 amino acids. CDR1 is SGHTA, CDR2 FQGNSA, per germline. V shed 5 bases and J shed 4 bases, with 13 bases lying between them. CDR3 protein: CASSAGQRSDTQYF. CDR3 in DNA: TGTGCCAGCAGCGCCGGTCAGAGGTCAGATACGCAGTATTTT.

This clonotype turned up a few times. The chain employs TRBV14 and TRBJ2-1, with no clear D. CDR3 size: 14 residues. The V end was cut by 0 bases, the J end by 3 bases, with 6 bases between. Germline-derived CDR1 and CDR2 are SGHDN and FVKESK. The CDR3 nucleotides read TGTGCCAGCAGCCAAGATAGAAACTACAATGAGCAGTTCTTC. Amino acids: CASSQDRNYNEQFF.

This clonotype came up a few times. The rearrangement joins TRBV7-3 to TRBJ2-6; D is unresolved. V shed 4 bases and J shed 1 base, with 8 bases lying between them. Germline CDR1 SGHTA, CDR2 FQGTGA. This CDR3 comprises 15 residues. CDR3 DNA sequence: TGTGCCAGCAGCTCAAGCGTATCTGGGGCCAACGTCCTGACTTTC. It codes for CASSSSVSGANVLTF.

This clonotype was counted only a few times. A much larger clone lies a single base off, so this may be a read error. The rearrangement links TRBV6-6 to TRBJ2-2; 8 nucleotides agree with TRBD1. Germline CDR1 reads MNHNY; CDR2 reads SVGAGI (reference sequence). The CDR3 spans 15 residues. Trimming at V came to 5 bases and at J to 4 bases, leaving 6 bases not matched to a gene. The CDR3 DNA sequence: TGTGCCAGCAGTCCGGGACAGGTTTCCACCGGGGAGCTGTTTTTT. This gives the protein CASSPGQVSTGELFF.